One and the same sample provided the 2 T cell receptor beta chains below, sequenced in a study of spatial heterogeneity in lung cancer. Time point given: sample taken at primary tumor resection. TCRdb analysed the 5' RACE reads with MiXCR anew, one entry per CDR3 protein. The table includes about 13,000 distinct CDR3 sequences, about 4% detected once. Sequenced here: PBMCs, sampled at surgery. The receptors were gathered from a male donor with early-stage non-small cell lung cancer.

This clonotype was observed at least ten times. The CDR3 sequence is CASSPTYGDQPQHF. The CDR3 bases are TGTGCCAGCAGTCCGACGTATGGGGATCAGCCCCAGCATTTT. The J gene is TRBJ1-5, the V gene TRBV12-3 or TRBV12-4; D unclear. Trimming took 5 bases from V and 5 from J, leaving 13 bases between them. The CDR3 runs to 14 residues.

This clonotype was recorded at least ten times. The rearrangement uses TRBV20-1 and TRBJ2-1, with D hard to call. The CDR3 loop spans 13 amino acids. Germline V gene sequence: CDR1 DFQATT, CDR2 SNEGSKA (reference sequence). The DNA of the CDR3 is TGCAGAGCTGGTCCCGATCCTTACAATGAGCAGTTCTTC. It encodes CRAGPDPYNEQFF.